These 8 T cell receptor beta chains originate from one sample sequenced in a study of cytomegalovirus exposure and HLA in healthy donors. PCR amplification relied on 60 Vbeta primers (plus 13 Jbeta primers). Sequencing was performed with immunoSEQ multiplex PCR; in TCRdb, only in-frame clones are kept and a portion is missing. This sample has about 130,000 clones, with roughly 70% found just once. The specimen was PBMCs. The receptors were sampled from a man in his forties in good health and CMV-seropositive.

The chain is built from TRBV6-5 and TRBJ1-4, with D possibly being TRBD1 (5 bases). Deletions cut 7 bases from V and 3 bases from J, with 12 bases between. The CDR3 has 14 residues. CDR1 MNHEY and CDR2 SVGAGI come from the germline V gene. The CDR3 bases are TGTGCCAGCACCATGACAGTATCTAATGAAAAACTGTTTTTT. Protein sequence: CASTMTVSNEKLFF.

The V gene is TRBV27, the J gene TRBJ1-2, with 8 bases identical to TRBD1. The CDR3 contains 16 residues. Germline values: CDR1 MNHEY, CDR2 SMNVEV (reference sequence). V trimming: 5 bases; J trimming: 3 bases; junction bases outside the gene matches: 11. Here the CDR3 DNA reads TGTGCCAGCAGTCTAGATGAGGCAGGGGGCTACTATGGCTACACCTTC. Its translation: CASSLDEAGGYYGYTF.

The chain uses TRBV19 and TRBJ1-2, with 10 bases that match TRBD1. Trimming at V came to 6 bases and at J to 10 bases, leaving 14 bases not matched to a gene. Looked up from germline, CDR1 is LNHDA and CDR2 is SQIVND (reference sequence). The CDR3 has 15 amino acids. The chain's CDR3 is CASRGTGDRIFDYTF. The CDR3 DNA is TGTGCCAGTAGGGGGACAGGGGACCGGATATTCGACTACACCTTC.

The rearrangement uses TRBV4-1 and TRBJ1-1; 8 bases agree with TRBD1. The CDR3 is 14 residues long. V dropped 7 bases and J dropped 0; count of bases not matched to a gene: 4. The germline CDR1 and CDR2 sequences are MGHRA and YSYEKL. DNA for the CDR3: TGCGCCAGCACCAGGACAGGGATGAACACTGAAGCTTTCTTT. The encoded protein is CASTRTGMNTEAFF.

The chain has TRBV29-1 and TRBJ2-7; no reliable D call. The CDR3 runs 11 residues. V lost 7 bases, J lost 7 bases, and 14 bases lay in between. Germline V gives CDR1 SQVTM, CDR2 ANQGSEA. CDR3 DNA: TGCAGCGCTCTGATCTTGCAGGAGCAGTACTTC. This gives the protein CSALILQEQYF.

V usage is TRBV27 and J usage is TRBJ2-1; D is perhaps TRBD1 (5 bases). The CDR3 length is 17 residues. CDR1 and CDR2 from the germline V gene are MNHEY and SMNVEV (reference sequence). The V end lost 4 bases, the J end lost 0 bases, and 16 bases lay between the germline ends. The DNA of the CDR3 is TGTGCCAGCAGTTCCCACGGCAGGGCTTTCTCCTACAATGAGCAGTTCTTC. Translating it yields CASSSHGRAFSYNEQFF.

DNA of the CDR3: TGTGCCAGCAGTTTGACTCGGACAGGGGGCAGGGACACCATATATTTT. Translated, it gives CASSLTRTGGRDTIYF. The chain uses TRBV28 and TRBJ1-3; 11 nucleotides align to TRBD1. V was clipped by 3 bases and J by 8 bases; unmatched bases: 9. CDR1 and CDR2 from the germline V gene are MDHEN and SYDVKM. The CDR3 consists of 16 residues.

The chain couples TRBV18 to TRBJ1-1, with 11 positions matching TRBD1. Germline CDR1 is KGHSH and CDR2 is LQKENI. CDR3 size: 16 residues. V was clipped by 0 bases and J by 5 bases; unmatched bases: 5. The CDR3 DNA reads as TGTGCCAGCTCACCACCGGGGACAGGGGGAAGGACTGAAGCTTTCTTT. This translates into CASSPPGTGGRTEAFF. Full variable domain (outside the CDR3, taken from reference TRBV18 and TRBJ1-1): NAGVMQNPRHLVRRRGQEARLRCSPMKGHSHVYWYRQLPEEGLKFMVYLQKENIIDESGMPKERFSAEFPKEGPSILRIQQVVRGDSAAYFCASSPPGTGGRTEAFFGQGTRLTVV.